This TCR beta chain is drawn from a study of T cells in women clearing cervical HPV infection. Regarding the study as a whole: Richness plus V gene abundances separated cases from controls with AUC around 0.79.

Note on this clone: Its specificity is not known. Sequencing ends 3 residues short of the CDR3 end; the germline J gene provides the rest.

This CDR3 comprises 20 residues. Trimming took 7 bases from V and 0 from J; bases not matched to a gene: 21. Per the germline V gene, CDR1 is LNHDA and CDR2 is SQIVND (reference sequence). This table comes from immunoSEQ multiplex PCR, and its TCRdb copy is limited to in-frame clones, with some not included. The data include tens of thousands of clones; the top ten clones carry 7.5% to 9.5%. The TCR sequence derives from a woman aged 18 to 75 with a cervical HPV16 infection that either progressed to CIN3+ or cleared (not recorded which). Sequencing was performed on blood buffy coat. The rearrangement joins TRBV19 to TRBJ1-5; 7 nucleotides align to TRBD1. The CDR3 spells CASTASPRGIIVYSNQPQHF. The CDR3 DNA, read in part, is TGTGCCAGTACCGCGTCGCCCAGGGGGATCATAGTATATAGCAATCAGCCC.